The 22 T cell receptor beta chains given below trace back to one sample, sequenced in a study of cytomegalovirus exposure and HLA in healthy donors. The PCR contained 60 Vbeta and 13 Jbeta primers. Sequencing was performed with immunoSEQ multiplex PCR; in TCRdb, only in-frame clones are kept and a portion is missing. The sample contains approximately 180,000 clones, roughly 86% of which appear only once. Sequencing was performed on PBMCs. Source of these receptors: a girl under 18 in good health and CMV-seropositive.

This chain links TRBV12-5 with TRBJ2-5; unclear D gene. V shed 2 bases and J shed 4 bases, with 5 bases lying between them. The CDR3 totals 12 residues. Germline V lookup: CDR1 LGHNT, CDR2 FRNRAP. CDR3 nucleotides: TGTGCTAGTGGTTTGCCAGGAGAGACCCAGTACTTC. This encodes CASGLPGETQYF. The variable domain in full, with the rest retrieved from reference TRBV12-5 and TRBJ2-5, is DARVTQTPRHKVTEMGQEVTMRCQPILGHNTVFWYRQTMMQGLELLAYFRNRAPLDDSGMPKDRFSAEMPDATLATLKIQPSEPRDSAVYFCASGLPGETQYFGPGTRLLVL.

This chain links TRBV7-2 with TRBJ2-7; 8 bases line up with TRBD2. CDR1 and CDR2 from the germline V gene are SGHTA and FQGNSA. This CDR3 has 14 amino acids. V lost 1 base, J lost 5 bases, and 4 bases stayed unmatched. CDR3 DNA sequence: TGTGCCAGCAGCTTAGGCGGGGGGCCCAACGAGCAGTACTTC. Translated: CASSLGGGPNEQYF.

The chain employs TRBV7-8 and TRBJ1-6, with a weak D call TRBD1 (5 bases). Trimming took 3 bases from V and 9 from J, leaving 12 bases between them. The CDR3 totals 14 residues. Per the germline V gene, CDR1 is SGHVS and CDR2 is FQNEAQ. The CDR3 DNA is TGTGCCAGCAGCTTCCCCCAGGGTGGTTCACCCCTCCACTTT. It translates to CASSFPQGGSPLHF.

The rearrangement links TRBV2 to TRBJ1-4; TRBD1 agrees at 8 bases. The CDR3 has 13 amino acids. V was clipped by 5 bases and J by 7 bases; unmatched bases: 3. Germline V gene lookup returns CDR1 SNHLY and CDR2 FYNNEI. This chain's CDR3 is CASSKDRGEKLFF. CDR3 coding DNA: TGTGCCAGCAGTAAAGACAGGGGTGAAAAACTGTTTTTT.

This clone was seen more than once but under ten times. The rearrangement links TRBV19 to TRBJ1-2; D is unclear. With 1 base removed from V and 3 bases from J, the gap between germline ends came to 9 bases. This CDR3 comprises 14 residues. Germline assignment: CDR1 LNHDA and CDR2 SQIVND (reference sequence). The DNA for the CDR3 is TGTGCCAGTAGTATAGTTTGGCAAGACTATGGCTACACCTTC. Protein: CASSIVWQDYGYTF.

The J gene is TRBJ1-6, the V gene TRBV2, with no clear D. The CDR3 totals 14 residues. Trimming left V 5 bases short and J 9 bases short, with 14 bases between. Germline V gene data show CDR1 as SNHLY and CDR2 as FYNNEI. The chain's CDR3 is CASSPEAGGSPLHF. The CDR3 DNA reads TGTGCCAGCAGTCCAGAGGCAGGAGGTTCACCCCTCCACTTT.

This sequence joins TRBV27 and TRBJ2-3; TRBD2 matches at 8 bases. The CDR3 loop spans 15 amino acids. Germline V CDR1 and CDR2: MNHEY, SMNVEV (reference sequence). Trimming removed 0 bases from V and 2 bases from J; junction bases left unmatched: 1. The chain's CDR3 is CASSLSRGDTDTQYF. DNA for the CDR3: TGTGCCAGCAGTTTATCGCGGGGGGACACAGATACGCAGTATTTT.

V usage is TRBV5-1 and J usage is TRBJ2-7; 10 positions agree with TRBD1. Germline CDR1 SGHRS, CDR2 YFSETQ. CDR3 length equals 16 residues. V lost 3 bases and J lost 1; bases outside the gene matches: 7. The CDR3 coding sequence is TGCGCCAGCAGCTGGGTGGGGACAGGGGAATCCTACGAGCAGTACTTC. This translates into CASSWVGTGESYEQYF.

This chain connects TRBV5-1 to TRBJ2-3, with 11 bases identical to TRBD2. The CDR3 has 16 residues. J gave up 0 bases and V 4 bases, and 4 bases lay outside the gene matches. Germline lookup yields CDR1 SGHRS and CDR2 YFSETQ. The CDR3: CASSPGTSGSTDTQYF. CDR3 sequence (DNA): TGCGCCAGCAGCCCCGGGACTAGCGGCAGCACAGATACGCAGTATTTT.

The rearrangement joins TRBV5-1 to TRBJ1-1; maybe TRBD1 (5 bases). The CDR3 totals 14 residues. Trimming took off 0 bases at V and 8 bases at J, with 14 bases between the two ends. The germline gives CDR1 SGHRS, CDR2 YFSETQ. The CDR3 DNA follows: TGCGCCAGCAGCTTGGCCGGGGGGGAGAGGGAAGCTTTCTTT. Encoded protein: CASSLAGGEREAFF.

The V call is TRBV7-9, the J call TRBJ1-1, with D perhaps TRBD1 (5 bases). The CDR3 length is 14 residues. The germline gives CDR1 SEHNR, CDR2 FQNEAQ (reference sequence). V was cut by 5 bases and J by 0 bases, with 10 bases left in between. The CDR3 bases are TGTGCCAGCAGCGGCGGGGCCTTGAACACTGAAGCTTTCTTT. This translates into CASSGGALNTEAFF.

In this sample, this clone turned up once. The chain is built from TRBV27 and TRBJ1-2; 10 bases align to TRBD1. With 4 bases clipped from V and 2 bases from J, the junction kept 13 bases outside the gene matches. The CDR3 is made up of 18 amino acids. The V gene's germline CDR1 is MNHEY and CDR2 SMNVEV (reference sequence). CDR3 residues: CASSSPTRQGAKNYGYTF. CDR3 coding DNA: TGTGCCAGCAGTTCCCCAACTCGACAGGGGGCGAAGAACTATGGCTACACCTTC.

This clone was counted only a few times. The CDR3 reads CASSWLRFGGGEQYF. CDR3 DNA sequence: TGTGCCAGCAGCTGGCTCAGATTCGGGGGGGGCGAGCAGTACTTC. The chain recombines TRBV11-3 with TRBJ2-7; 8 bases agree with TRBD2. The CDR3 is made up of 15 amino acids. Germline CDR1 is SGHNT and CDR2 is YENEEA. V was pared by 4 bases and J by 6 bases, with 11 bases of the junction left unmatched.

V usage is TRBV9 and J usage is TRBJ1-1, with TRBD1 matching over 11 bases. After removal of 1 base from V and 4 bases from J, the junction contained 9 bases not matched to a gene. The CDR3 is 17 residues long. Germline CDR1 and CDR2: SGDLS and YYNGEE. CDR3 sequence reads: CASSVFQDRGPVTEAFF. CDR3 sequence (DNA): TGTGCCAGCAGCGTATTCCAGGACAGGGGGCCGGTCACTGAAGCTTTCTTT.

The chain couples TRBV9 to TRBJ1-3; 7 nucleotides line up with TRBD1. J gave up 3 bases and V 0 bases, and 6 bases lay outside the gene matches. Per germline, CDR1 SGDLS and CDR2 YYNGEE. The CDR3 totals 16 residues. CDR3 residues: CASSVGQGIGGNTIYF. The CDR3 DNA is TGTGCCAGCAGCGTAGGACAGGGAATCGGTGGAAACACCATATATTTT.

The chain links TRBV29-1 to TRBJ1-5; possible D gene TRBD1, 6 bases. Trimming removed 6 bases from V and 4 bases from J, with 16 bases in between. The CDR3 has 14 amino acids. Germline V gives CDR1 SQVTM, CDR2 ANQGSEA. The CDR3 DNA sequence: TGCAGCGTCGGAATCGGACAGATTAATCAGCCCCAGCATTTT. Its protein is CSVGIGQINQPQHF. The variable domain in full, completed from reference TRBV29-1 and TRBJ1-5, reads SAVISQKPSRDICQRGTSLTIQCQVDSQVTMMFWYRQQPGQSLTLIATANQGSEATYESGFVIDKFPISRPNLTFSTLTVSNMSPEDSSIYLCSVGIGQINQPQHFGDGTRLSIL.

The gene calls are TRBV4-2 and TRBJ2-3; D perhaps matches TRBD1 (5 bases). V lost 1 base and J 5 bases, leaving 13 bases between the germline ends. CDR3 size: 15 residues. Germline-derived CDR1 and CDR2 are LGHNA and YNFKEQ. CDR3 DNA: TGTGCCAGCAGCCAAGCGGCGACAGACGTAGATACGCAGTATTTT. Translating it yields CASSQAATDVDTQYF.

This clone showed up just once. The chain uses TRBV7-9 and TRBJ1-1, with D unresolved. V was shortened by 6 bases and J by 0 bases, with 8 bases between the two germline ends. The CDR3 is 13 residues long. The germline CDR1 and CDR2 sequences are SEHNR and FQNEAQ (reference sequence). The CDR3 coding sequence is TGTGCCAGCAGAGACACCCTGAACACTGAAGCTTTCTTT. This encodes CASRDTLNTEAFF.

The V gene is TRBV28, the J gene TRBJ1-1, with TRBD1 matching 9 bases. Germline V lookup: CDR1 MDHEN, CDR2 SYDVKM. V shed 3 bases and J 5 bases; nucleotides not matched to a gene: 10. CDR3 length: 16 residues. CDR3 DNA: TGTGCCAGCAGTTTTGACAACAGGGGGCAATGGACTGAAGCTTTCTTT. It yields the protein CASSFDNRGQWTEAFF.

The CDR3 is CASSLVKGRLSNEQFF. The CDR3 region has the DNA TGTGCCAGCAGCTTAGTCAAGGGGCGGCTGTCCAATGAGCAGTTCTTC. This chain connects TRBV11-2 to TRBJ2-1, with D possibly matching TRBD1 (5 bases). V was trimmed by 1 base and J by 6 bases, leaving 16 bases between them. Germline CDR1 reads SGHAT; CDR2 reads FQNNGV. This CDR3 spans 16 amino acids.

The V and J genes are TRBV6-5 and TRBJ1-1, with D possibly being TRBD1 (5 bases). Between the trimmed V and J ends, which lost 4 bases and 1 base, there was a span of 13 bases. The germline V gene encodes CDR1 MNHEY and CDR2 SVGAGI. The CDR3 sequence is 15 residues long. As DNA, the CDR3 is TGTGCCAGCAGTTCGCCCCTGGGGGGGAACACTGAAGCTTTCTTT. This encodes CASSSPLGGNTEAFF.

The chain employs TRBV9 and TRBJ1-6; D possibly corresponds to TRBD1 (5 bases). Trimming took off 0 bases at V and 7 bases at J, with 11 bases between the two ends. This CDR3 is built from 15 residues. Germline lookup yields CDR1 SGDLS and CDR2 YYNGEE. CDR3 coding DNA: TGTGCCAGCAGCGTAGATGGCAGGGAAAATTCACCCCTCCACTTT. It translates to CASSVDGRENSPLHF.